These 12 T cell receptor beta chains were all obtained from the same sample, sequenced in a study of blood T cell repertoires in COVID-19. Data came from immunoSEQ multiplex PCR; TCRdb stores just in-frame clones and leaves some out. This table holds 200,000 to 300,000 clones, around 82% found once. The sequencing sample was made of peripheral blood. These receptors all come from a woman aged 70 to 79 with acute or convalescent COVID-19.

The chain carries TRBV19 and TRBJ1-2, with 9 nucleotides matching TRBD1. With 8 bases clipped from V and 5 bases from J, the junction kept 15 bases outside the gene matches. The CDR3 is 16 amino acids. The V gene's germline CDR1 is LNHDA and CDR2 SQIVND (reference sequence). CDR3 in amino acids: CASDTQLGQGPYGYTF. CDR3 coding DNA: TGTGCCAGTGATACTCAACTCGGACAGGGGCCGTATGGCTACACCTTC.

The chain recombines TRBV21-1 with TRBJ1-4; the table's D call TRBD1 went unverified against the DNA. TRBV21-1 is a pseudogene locus. CDR3 length equals 11 residues. For the CDR3, the DNA is TGTGCCAGCAGCGGGCCAAGGAAACTGTTTTTT. Translated: CASSGPRKLFF.

The gene calls are TRBV5-5 and TRBJ2-1; the D gene is possibly TRBD2 (5 bases). CDR3 length: 16 amino acids. Germline V lookup: CDR1 SGHKS, CDR2 YYEKEE (reference sequence). Deletions cut 0 bases from V and 0 bases from J, with 10 bases between. Here the CDR3 reads CASSLARGSSYNEQFF. The CDR3 DNA reads as TGTGCCAGCAGCTTGGCCCGGGGAAGCTCCTACAATGAGCAGTTCTTC.

The chain employs TRBV5-5 and TRBJ2-5; tentatively, D is TRBD1 (5 bases). Germline values: CDR1 SGHKS, CDR2 YYEKEE (reference sequence). This CDR3 has 12 residues. V was pared by 0 bases and J by 8 bases, with 8 bases between. CDR3 sequence (DNA): TGTGCCAGCAGCTTGGGCAGGGTTACCCAGTACTTC. Translated: CASSLGRVTQYF.

V is TRBV5-1 and J is TRBJ1-1, with 8 bases aligning to TRBD1. This CDR3 comprises 14 residues. The junction had 4 bases not matched to a gene; V was cut back by 2 bases and J by 4 bases. Germline CDR1 and CDR2: SGHRS and YFSETQ. CDR3 sequence (DNA): TGCGCCAGCAGCTTCGGACAGGGCACCACTGAAGCTTTCTTT. The encoded protein is CASSFGQGTTEAFF. Combining the CDR3 with reference TRBV5-1 and TRBJ1-1 gives the whole variable domain KAGVTQTPRYLIKTRGQQVTLSCSPISGHRSVSWYQQTPGQGLQFLFEYFSETQRNKGNFPGRFSGRQFSNSRSEMNVSTLELGDSALYLCASSFGQGTTEAFFGQGTRLTVV.

The J gene is TRBJ1-3, the V gene TRBV18, with a weak D call TRBD1 (6 bases). This CDR3 region has 16 residues. Germline V gene data show CDR1 as KGHSH and CDR2 as LQKENI. V lost 5 bases and J lost 0, with 14 bases in between. CDR3 amino acids: CASSADRQSSGNTIYF. The CDR3 coding sequence is TGTGCCAGCTCAGCAGACAGGCAGAGCTCTGGAAACACCATATATTTT.

This rearrangement joins TRBV4-3 to TRBJ2-7, with 10 bases aligning to TRBD2. After removal of 0 bases from V and 7 bases from J, the junction contained 12 bases not matched to a gene. This CDR3 contains 17 residues. Germline V gene data show CDR1 as LGHNA and CDR2 as YSLEER. CDR3 coding DNA: TGCGCCAGCAGCCAAGATGTTACTAGCGGGGCCCCCCGGGAGCAGTACTTC. Protein product: CASSQDVTSGAPREQYF.

The chain uses TRBV28 and TRBJ2-7; D is perhaps TRBD1 (6 bases). Trimming pared 4 bases from V and 0 bases from J, leaving 19 bases between. This CDR3 is 17 amino acids long. Germline V gene lookup returns CDR1 MDHEN and CDR2 SYDVKM. The CDR3 spells CASSWDTGTTYSYEQYF. The CDR3 region has the DNA TGTGCCAGCAGTTGGGATACCGGGACAACGTACTCCTACGAGCAGTACTTC.

The chain carries TRBV19 and TRBJ1-6, with D hard to call. Germline CDR1 is LNHDA and CDR2 is SQIVND (reference sequence). The CDR3 length is 11 residues. Trimming shortened V by 7 bases and J by 12 bases, and 10 bases separated the two germline ends. CDR3 residues: CASTTAGPLHF. As DNA, the CDR3 is TGTGCCAGTACAACCGCGGGACCCCTCCACTTT.

The chain employs TRBV3-1 (or the pseudogene TRBV3-2) and TRBJ2-7, with a possible D match to TRBD1 (6 bases). Germline assignment: CDR1 LGHDT and CDR2 YNNKEL (reference sequence). With 1 base removed from V and 4 bases from J, the gap between germline ends came to 14 bases. The CDR3 runs to 15 residues. The CDR3 spells CASSQVSGVEYEQYF. CDR3 DNA sequence: TGTGCCAGCAGCCAAGTGTCAGGGGTTGAGTACGAGCAGTACTTC.

The V gene is TRBV7-2, the J gene TRBJ1-5, with unresolved D. Germline V lookup: CDR1 SGHTA, CDR2 FQGNSA. This CDR3 contains 15 residues. Trimming shortened V by 5 bases and J by 3 bases, and 14 bases separated the two germline ends. CDR3 region: CASSPEGGFNQPQHF. DNA of the CDR3: TGTGCCAGCAGCCCTGAGGGTGGGTTCAATCAGCCCCAGCATTTT. Together with reference TRBV7-2 and TRBJ1-5, the CDR3 gives the full variable domain: GAGVSQSPSNKVTEKGKDVELRCDPISGHTALYWYRQSLGQGLEFLIYFQGNSAPDKSGLPSDRFSAERTGGSVSTLTIQRTQQEDSAVYLCASSPEGGFNQPQHFGDGTRLSIL.

The chain is built from TRBV28 and TRBJ1-2, with D perhaps TRBD1 (6 bases). Trimming took 7 bases from V and 3 from J, leaving 12 bases between them. Germline-derived CDR1 and CDR2 are MDHEN and SYDVKM. CDR3 length: 13 residues. CDR3 nucleotide sequence: TGTGCCAGCACAAGTGGGGGCTACTATGGCTACACCTTC. This encodes CASTSGGYYGYTF.